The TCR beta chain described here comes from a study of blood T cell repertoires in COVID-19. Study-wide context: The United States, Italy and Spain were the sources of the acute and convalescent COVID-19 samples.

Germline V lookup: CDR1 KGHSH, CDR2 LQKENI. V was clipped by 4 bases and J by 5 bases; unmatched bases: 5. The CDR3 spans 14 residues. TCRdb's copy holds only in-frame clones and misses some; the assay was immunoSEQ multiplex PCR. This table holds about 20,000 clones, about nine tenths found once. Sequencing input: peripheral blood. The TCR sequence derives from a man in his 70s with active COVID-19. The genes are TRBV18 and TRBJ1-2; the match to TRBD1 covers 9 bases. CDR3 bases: TGTGCCAGCTCACGACCGGGACAGGGATATGGCTACACCTTC. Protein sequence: CASSRPGQGYGYTF.